This T cell receptor (beta chain) was captured in a study of identifying expanded T cells in peripheral blood (dated by TCRdb to between 2017 and 2020). Turning to the overall study: Four technical replicates, made by sequencing separate aliquots from the same pool of genomic DNA, were compared pairwise. The study at large found these results: The beta-binomial model significantly reduced the number of clones called differentially abundant and the false-positive rate across all healthy-donor time intervals. Across all healthy donors, variance in clone template counts between approximately two-week samples was found to increase significantly with total template count. The authors expected that biological variance in healthy repertoires might rise further over much longer intervals, such as months to years. About 1.3 differentially abundant clones were flagged by the binomial model between technical replicates, whereas about 15 and 19 were flagged over approximately two weeks and four weeks, respectively.

TCRbeta CDR3 regions were profiled with the immunoSEQ Assay using bias-controlled multiplex PCR amplification of genomic DNA. The source study handled its data this way. To quantify the absolute abundance of each unique TCRbeta CDR3 region, the sequences were collapsed and filtered. Two models were used to test differential abundance: a binomial model (Fisher-equivalent) and a beta-binomial model that adds time-dependent variance fitted from healthy donors. Clones with fewer than 5 combined templates were removed, and differential abundance was called for clones with a Benjamini-Hochberg FDR below 0.01. In the beta-binomial model, variance was expressed as a function of the total template count across the two samples, in the form v = (b*log(k)+a)^2. TCRdb retrieved this table from immuneACCESS and kept in-frame rearrangements only. Not all clones are present; in checked studies, unresolved V genes account for under half, and no reason is known for the remainder. That table gives V, J and clone size, and the DNA gave D and trimming. The sample records tens of thousands of clones, approximately 81% of which are singletons. The top ten clonotypes cover just under 4.5% of the sample.

During the collection period, no infections or other immune events were recorded for the healthy donors. Blood repertoires from healthy donors were used as a training cohort for calibrating time-dependent variance in a beta-binomial model of differential abundance of T-cell clones. The training cohort comprised roughly ten healthy donors, 3 female and 7 male. On average the donors were around 41 years old, and their ages spanned roughly 29 to 64 years. Whole blood was collected from each healthy donor at three time points spaced approximately 2 weeks apart and obtained from a commercial supplier. Genomic DNA was extracted from unsorted whole blood for immunosequencing. Its CDR3 holds 13 amino acids, cysteine through phenylalanine. Left in the record is the CDR3 DNA by itself, 39 bases read in frame from the first base. The V end loses 5 bases and the J end loses 4 bases, and a stretch of 10 bases separates them. The germline V gene encodes CDR1 SGHAT and CDR2 FQNNGV.

On this clone: Its antigen remains undetermined. No per-base quality is available; no much larger clone lies one base away.

The sample consisted of blood. Here the chain combines TRBV11-2 and TRBJ2-3; the D segment might be TRBD1 or TRBD2, since each matches 5 bases. This TCR derives from a person aged 18 to 70 in good health. The CDR3 region: CASSARDADTQYF. The nucleotide sequence reads as follows: TGTGCCAGCAGCGCCCGGGACGCAGATACGCAGTATTTT.